Shown below are 21 T cell receptor beta chains from a single sample sequenced in a study of cytomegalovirus exposure and HLA in healthy donors. Profiling relied on immunoSEQ multiplex PCR, and the TCRdb table lists in-frame clones only, not all of them. The sample holds approximately 160,000 clones; roughly 90% are singletons and the top ten take approximately 5%. Sequenced input: PBMCs. Source of these receptors: a woman aged 25 to 45 in good health and CMV-seronegative.

This clone was counted a few times. The chain has TRBV19 and TRBJ2-7; D remains ambiguous. The germline V gene encodes CDR1 LNHDA and CDR2 SQIVND (reference sequence). The CDR3 is 14 residues long. V was trimmed by 2 bases and J by 0 bases, leaving 8 bases between them. The CDR3: CASSITISSYEQYF. CDR3 nucleotide sequence: TGTGCCAGTAGTATAACCATTTCCTCCTACGAGCAGTACTTC. The variable domain in full, with the rest retrieved from reference TRBV19 and TRBJ2-7, is DGGITQSPKYLFRKEGQNVTLSCEQNLNHDAMYWYRQDPGQGLRLIYYSQIVNDFQKGDIAEGYSVSREKKESFPLTVTSAQKNPTAFYLCASSITISSYEQYFGPGTRLTVT.

The rearrangement joins TRBV28 to TRBJ2-7, with TRBD1 matching over 8 bases. Germline CDR1 MDHEN, CDR2 SYDVKM. With V trimmed by 4 bases and J by 4 bases, 9 bases remained unmatched. CDR3 length: 15 residues. CDR3 nucleotide sequence: TGTGCCAGCAGTTGGCGGACAGGGAAGTTATACGAGCAGTACTTC. This codes for CASSWRTGKLYEQYF.

This sequence joins TRBV30 and TRBJ2-7; 13 nucleotides agree with TRBD2. V shed 5 bases, J shed 5 bases, and the junction held 0 bases outside the gene matches. The CDR3 runs to 12 residues. Germline V gives CDR1 GTSNPN, CDR2 SVGIG (reference sequence). The CDR3 loop reads CAWGLAGDEQYF. In DNA form, the CDR3 reads TGTGCCTGGGGACTAGCGGGAGACGAGCAGTACTTC.

The rearrangement joins TRBV27 to TRBJ2-1, with 8 bases identical to TRBD1. Germline trimming cut 3 bases from V and 2 bases from J; bases unmatched to any gene: 3. The CDR3 length is 15 residues. Per germline, CDR1 MNHEY and CDR2 SMNVEV (reference sequence). CDR3 in DNA: TGTGCCAGCAGTTTGACAGGGGAGACCTACAATGAGCAGTTCTTC. It yields the protein CASSLTGETYNEQFF.

The chain employs TRBV9 and TRBJ1-3; D is uncertain. This CDR3 contains 14 residues. Germline lookup yields CDR1 SGDLS and CDR2 YYNGEE. Trimming removed 3 bases from V and 4 bases from J, with 11 bases in between. The CDR3 reads CASSAHLEGNTIYF. DNA of the CDR3: TGTGCCAGCAGCGCCCACTTGGAGGGAAACACCATATATTTT.

A few counts support this clone. The chain uses TRBV7-2 and TRBJ2-1, with 11 bases matching TRBD2. Germline V lookup: CDR1 SGHTA, CDR2 FQGNSA. There are 19 residues in the CDR3. The ends lost 2 bases at V and 1 base at J; junction bases unmatched: 10. This CDR3 reads CASSLRLAGGISSYNEQFF. In nucleotides, the CDR3 is TGTGCCAGCAGCTTACGGCTAGCGGGGGGTATAAGTTCCTACAATGAGCAGTTCTTC.

This chain joins TRBV2 and TRBJ2-7; D is uncertain. Trimming shortened V by 5 bases and J by 0 bases, and 8 bases separated the two germline ends. Per the germline V gene, CDR1 is SNHLY and CDR2 is FYNNEI. The CDR3 totals 13 residues. The CDR3 reads CASSTPPSYEQYF. CDR3 DNA sequence: TGTGCCAGCAGTACTCCCCCCTCCTACGAGCAGTACTTC.

The chain has TRBV6-1 and TRBJ2-5, with D possibly being TRBD2 (6 bases). V dropped 0 bases and J dropped 5 bases, with 10 bases sitting between them. The CDR3 loop spans 14 amino acids. Germline CDR1 is MNHNS and CDR2 is SASEGT. In DNA form, the CDR3 reads TGTGCCAGCAGTGAAGCACTAGGAGGGGAGACCCAGTACTTC. It is translated as CASSEALGGETQYF.

This rearrangement joins TRBV7-9 to TRBJ2-5; 8 nucleotides agree with TRBD2. Germline V gene sequence: CDR1 SEHNR, CDR2 FQNEAQ (reference sequence). J lost 1 base, V lost 4 bases, and 5 bases had no gene match. The CDR3 extends over 15 amino acids. The CDR3 spells CASSSTGTSQETQYF. In DNA, the CDR3 is TGTGCCAGCAGCTCGACTGGGACTAGCCAAGAGACCCAGTACTTC.

CDR3 coding DNA: TGTGCCAGCAGTGTGCGGACCGGGGAGCTGTTTTTT. Its protein is CASSVRTGELFF. The chain joins TRBV6-1 to TRBJ2-2; D is unclear. Trimming pared 4 bases from V and 5 bases from J, leaving 5 bases between. The CDR3 contains 12 residues. The germline V gene encodes CDR1 MNHNS and CDR2 SASEGT.

The chain uses TRBV4-1 and TRBJ2-3; D assignment may be TRBD1 or TRBD2 (6 bases each). There are 14 residues in the CDR3. V lost 10 bases and J lost 1, with 15 bases in between. Germline lookup yields CDR1 MGHRA and CDR2 YSYEKL. CDR3 DNA: TGCGCCACTCGGGGGCGCGGGGGCACAGATACGCAGTATTTT. Its protein is CATRGRGGTDTQYF.

This clone was seen more than once but under ten times. The CDR3 coding sequence is TGTGCCAGCAGCGCGACAGTCCAAGAGACCCAGTACTTC. This sequence encodes CASSATVQETQYF. The chain uses TRBV7-2 and TRBJ2-5; tentative D call: TRBD1 (5 bases). Germline values: CDR1 SGHTA, CDR2 FQGNSA. This CDR3 has 13 residues. V dropped 5 bases and J dropped 1 base, with 8 bases sitting between them.

The rearrangement uses TRBV4-2 and TRBJ2-7; D call uncertain. The length of the CDR3 is 12 residues. V dropped 0 bases and J dropped 3 bases, with 3 bases sitting between them. Looked up from germline, CDR1 is LGHNA and CDR2 is YNFKEQ. The CDR3 bases are TGTGCCAGCAGCCAAGATCTCTACGAGCAGTACTTC. This gives the protein CASSQDLYEQYF.

V and J are TRBV18 and TRBJ2-2, with a weak D call TRBD2 (6 bases). This CDR3 is built from 13 residues. The germline V and J ends were trimmed by 3 bases and 4 bases, with 6 bases remaining between them. Per the germline V gene, CDR1 is KGHSH and CDR2 is LQKENI. For the CDR3, the DNA is TGTGCCAGCTCACCGCGGGGCACCGGGGAGCTGTTTTTT. This encodes CASSPRGTGELFF.

In this sample, this clone turned up once. Here the CDR3 reads CASSIAGAHPSGANVLTF. For the CDR3, the DNA is TGTGCCAGTAGTATAGCGGGGGCTCACCCCTCTGGGGCCAACGTCCTGACTTTC. The V call is TRBV19, the J call TRBJ2-6; the D call may be TRBD1 or TRBD2 (6 bases each). The CDR3 contains 18 residues. Germline V gives CDR1 LNHDA, CDR2 SQIVND (reference sequence). The ends were cut back, 1 base at V and 0 bases at J, with 13 bases in the middle.

This clone was detected only a few times. The chain is built from TRBV12-2 and TRBJ2-7; the table's D call TRBD1 went unverified against the DNA. TRBV12-2 constitutes a pseudogene. The CDR3 loop spans 15 amino acids. DNA of the CDR3: TGTGCAAGTCGGTGTGACAGGGGAAGAGTCCACGAGCAGTACTTC. Residues: CASRCDRGRVHEQYF.

The V and J genes are TRBV5-6 and TRBJ2-1, with TRBD2 as a possible D gene (5 bases). This CDR3 region has 12 residues. Between the trimmed V and J ends, which lost 0 bases and 12 bases, there was a span of 10 bases. Germline-derived CDR1 and CDR2 are SGHDT and YYEEEE. The CDR3 nucleotides are TGTGCCAGCAGCTTGGTTGGTCGGGGGCAGTTCTTC. Translation: CASSLVGRGQFF.

The chain combines TRBV2 with TRBJ1-5; D uncertain. The V gene lost 5 bases and the J gene lost 2 bases, with 13 bases spanning the gap. Germline CDR1 reads SNHLY; CDR2 reads FYNNEI. The CDR3 length is 15 residues. The CDR3 DNA is TGTGCCAGCAGTCGGTCCCAAGCAGGCAATCAGCCCCAGCATTTT. The encoded protein is CASSRSQAGNQPQHF.

This clone occurred a few times. The chain employs TRBV6-5 and TRBJ2-2; D remains unclear. Trimming left V 6 bases short and J 5 bases short, with 10 bases between. The CDR3 spans 13 residues. Germline CDR1 MNHEY, CDR2 SVGAGI. The CDR3 DNA reads as TGTGCCAGCAGGAAGGAAGGGACCGGGGAGCTGTTTTTT. Protein: CASRKEGTGELFF.

The V and J genes are TRBV19 and TRBJ2-3; 11 positions agree with TRBD2. The CDR3 is 15 residues long. Germline loops: CDR1 LNHDA, CDR2 SQIVND (reference sequence). J gave up 2 bases and V 6 bases, and 4 bases lay outside the gene matches. DNA for the CDR3: TGTGCCAGTAGCGGGACTAGCGGATACACAGATACGCAGTATTTT. Translated, it gives CASSGTSGYTDTQYF.

This chain uses TRBV7-9 with TRBJ1-6; TRBD1 is a possible D gene (5 bases). CDR3 length: 13 amino acids. V lost 2 bases, J lost 9 bases, and 8 bases lay in between. Germline V gene lookup returns CDR1 SEHNR and CDR2 FQNEAQ (reference sequence). The CDR3 sequence: CASSLQGGSPLHF. The CDR3 nucleotides are TGTGCCAGCAGCTTACAGGGAGGTTCACCCCTCCACTTT.